These 29 T cell receptor beta chains came from one sample sequenced in a study of cytotoxic CD8 clonotypes in ibrutinib-treated CLL. The data were produced by immunoSEQ multiplex PCR, yet TCRdb's version contains in-frame clones alone and is incomplete. The table shows roughly 170,000 clones, with about 80% occurring only once. The material was PBMCs, obtained after 24 months of ibrutinib treatment. Receptor source: a human donor with chronic lymphocytic leukemia.

This chain links TRBV28 with TRBJ2-2, with D possibly being TRBD1 (6 bases). Trimming took off 6 bases at V and 2 bases at J, with 22 bases between the two ends. Germline values: CDR1 MDHEN, CDR2 SYDVKM. The CDR3 has 18 amino acids. The CDR3 is CASSLGLTRDTNTGELFF. The CDR3 DNA sequence: TGTGCCAGCAGCTTAGGCCTCACACGGGACACAAACACCGGGGAGCTGTTTTTT.

The genes are TRBV5-3 and TRBJ2-7; D perhaps matches TRBD1 (6 bases). TRBV5-3 is assigned to the ORF class and has an uncertain function. Trimming pared 4 bases from V and 3 bases from J, leaving 11 bases between. The CDR3 contains 13 residues. Here the CDR3 DNA reads TGTGCCAGAAGCCACCGGACAGTCTACGAGCAGTACTTC. Protein product: CARSHRTVYEQYF.

This chain uses TRBV7-9 with TRBJ2-4; 8 bases map to TRBD1. Germline lookup yields CDR1 SEHNR and CDR2 FQNEAQ (reference sequence). The trim removed 3 bases at V and 3 bases at J, leaving 7 bases unmatched. This CDR3 is 16 amino acids long. In nucleotides, the CDR3 is TGTGCCAGCAGCTTTCTGGCAGGGGGCCTCAAAAACATTCAGTACTTC. The encoded protein is CASSFLAGGLKNIQYF.

This chain joins TRBV7-9 and TRBJ2-7, with D unclear. From germline, CDR1 is SEHNR and CDR2 FQNEAQ (reference sequence). CDR3 length: 13 residues. With 1 base removed from V and 7 bases from J, the gap between germline ends came to 11 bases. The CDR3 DNA follows: TGTGCCAGCAGCTTAGATCCGAGCATAGAGCAGTACTTC. It encodes CASSLDPSIEQYF. Drawing the rest from reference TRBV7-9 and TRBJ2-7, the complete variable domain is DTGVSQNPRHKITKRGQNVTFRCDPISEHNRLYWYRQTLGQGPEFLTYFQNEAQLEKSRLLSDRFSAERPKGSFSTLEIQRTEQGDSAMYLCASSLDPSIEQYFGPGTRLTVT.

The rearrangement joins TRBV29-1 to TRBJ2-1, with TRBD2 matching over 12 bases. Germline trimming cut 3 bases from V and 6 bases from J; bases unmatched to any gene: 6. The CDR3 length is 15 residues. Germline CDR1 reads SQVTM; CDR2 reads ANQGSEA. DNA for the CDR3: TGCAGCGTTGAGCCGTCTAGCGGGGGGGCCAATGAGCAGTTCTTC. Protein sequence: CSVEPSSGGANEQFF.

The chain couples TRBV25-1 to TRBJ1-4; no clear D gene. V lost 4 bases to trimming and J lost 0 bases, with 6 bases between them. The CDR3 consists of 14 residues. Germline V gives CDR1 MGHDK, CDR2 SYGVNS. CDR3 DNA: TGTGCCAGCAGTGGATTATCAACTAATGAAAAACTGTTTTTT. It encodes CASSGLSTNEKLFF.

V is TRBV4-3 and J is TRBJ2-6, with D perhaps given as TRBD1 or TRBD2 (6 bases each). CDR3 length equals 17 residues. The V and J ends lost 4 bases and 0 bases respectively, with 13 bases between them. Germline assignment: CDR1 LGHNA and CDR2 YSLEER. CDR3 loop: CASSPLQGGSGANVLTF. CDR3 DNA: TGCGCCAGCAGCCCATTACAGGGAGGCTCTGGGGCCAACGTCCTGACTTTC.

The J gene is TRBJ2-3, the V gene TRBV30; D is undetermined. Trimming removed 0 bases at V and 2 bases at J, with 12 bases between. The germline gives CDR1 GTSNPN, CDR2 SVGIG (reference sequence). CDR3 length: 15 amino acids. The CDR3: CAWSVGPGNTDTQYF. The CDR3, as DNA: TGTGCCTGGAGTGTAGGACCCGGCAACACAGATACGCAGTATTTT.

This chain joins TRBV7-2 and TRBJ2-5; D is unclear. There are 17 residues in the CDR3. The V and J ends lost 1 base and 4 bases respectively, with 19 bases between them. CDR1 is SGHTA, CDR2 FQGNSA, per germline. CDR3 sequence: CASSLEGRASRVETQYF. CDR3 DNA: TGTGCCAGCAGCTTAGAAGGGCGCGCCAGTCGAGTAGAGACCCAGTACTTC.

CDR3 bases: TGTGCCAGCAGTCGGCGCTCGAGGCGGGAGTCCAACAATGAGCAGTTCTTC. Translating gives CASSRRSRRESNNEQFF. The chain carries TRBV27 and TRBJ2-1; 7 positions match TRBD2. The junction had 15 bases not matched to a gene; V was cut back by 5 bases and J by 5 bases. Germline values: CDR1 MNHEY, CDR2 SMNVEV (reference sequence). The CDR3 has 17 amino acids.

The rearrangement links TRBV7-8 to TRBJ2-3, with D possibly being TRBD1 or TRBD2 (5 bases each). CDR3 length equals 17 residues. V dropped 3 bases and J dropped 0 bases, with 16 bases sitting between them. Per the germline V gene, CDR1 is SGHVS and CDR2 is FQNEAQ. CDR3 sequence reads: CASSFAPGTSSTDTQYF. In nucleotides, the CDR3 is TGTGCCAGCAGCTTCGCCCCCGGGACGTCTAGCACAGATACGCAGTATTTT.

CDR3 residues: CASKGYRGSEKLFF. CDR3 in DNA: TGTGCCAGCAAGGGGTACAGGGGGAGCGAAAAACTGTTTTTT. V is TRBV27 and J is TRBJ1-4, with 8 bases aligning to TRBD1. This CDR3 spans 14 amino acids. Germline CDR1 and CDR2: MNHEY and SMNVEV (reference sequence). The J segment lost 8 bases and the V segment lost 7 bases, leaving 9 bases of the junction unmatched.

The chain couples TRBV27 to TRBJ1-2; 10 bases are shared with TRBD1. This CDR3 comprises 14 residues. V shed 5 bases, J shed 8 bases, and the junction held 8 bases outside the gene matches. Germline V lookup: CDR1 MNHEY, CDR2 SMNVEV (reference sequence). DNA for the CDR3: TGTGCCAGCAGTATCCGGGGACAGGGGCAAGGCTACACCTTC. It translates to CASSIRGQGQGYTF.

The chain's CDR3 is CASGSGYSNQPQHF. The CDR3 region has the DNA TGTGCCAGCGGGTCAGGGTATAGCAATCAGCCCCAGCATTTT. This chain links TRBV2 with TRBJ1-5; possible D gene TRBD1, 5 bases. Trimming pared 8 bases from V and 0 bases from J, leaving 11 bases between. Germline CDR1 SNHLY, CDR2 FYNNEI. This CDR3 contains 14 residues.

The genes are TRBV19 and TRBJ1-5; D is perhaps TRBD1 (5 bases). Germline V gives CDR1 LNHDA, CDR2 SQIVND (reference sequence). V was shortened by 4 bases and J by 4 bases, with 11 bases between the two germline ends. The CDR3 has 14 residues. This chain's CDR3 is CASSRRQTNQPQHF. The CDR3 nucleotides are TGTGCCAGTAGTAGGAGACAGACTAATCAGCCCCAGCATTTT.

The chain is built from TRBV18 and TRBJ1-3, with a possible D match to TRBD1 (5 bases). The CDR3 loop spans 15 amino acids. Trimming took 4 bases from V and 0 from J, leaving 10 bases between them. The germline V gene has CDR1 KGHSH and CDR2 LQKENI. CDR3 region: CASSLRQSSGNTIYF. CDR3 nucleotide sequence: TGTGCCAGCTCACTGCGACAGAGCTCTGGAAACACCATATATTTT. Full variable domain (outside the CDR3, taken from reference TRBV18 and TRBJ1-3): NAGVMQNPRHLVRRRGQEARLRCSPMKGHSHVYWYRQLPEEGLKFMVYLQKENIIDESGMPKERFSAEFPKEGPSILRIQQVVRGDSAAYFCASSLRQSSGNTIYFGEGSWLTVV.

J is TRBJ1-1 and V is TRBV5-4, with unresolved D. Germline lookup yields CDR1 SGHNT and CDR2 YYREEE (reference sequence). With 0 bases removed from V and 3 bases from J, the gap between germline ends came to 6 bases. The CDR3 has 13 residues. This CDR3 reads CASSLGWYTEAFF. CDR3 in DNA: TGTGCCAGCAGCTTGGGATGGTACACTGAAGCTTTCTTT.

The gene calls are TRBV6-6 and TRBJ1-5; the D is unclear. The V gene's germline CDR1 is MNHNY and CDR2 SVGAGI (reference sequence). This CDR3 has 14 residues. Trimming removed 2 bases from V and 5 bases from J, with 10 bases in between. CDR3 amino acids: CASSYLSSDQPQHF. The CDR3 region has the DNA TGTGCCAGCAGTTACCTTTCGAGTGATCAGCCCCAGCATTTT.

The chain uses TRBV2 and TRBJ1-6, with a weak D call TRBD1 (6 bases). The CDR3 is made up of 14 amino acids. The V gene's germline CDR1 is SNHLY and CDR2 FYNNEI. V was shortened by 6 bases and J by 10 bases, with 16 bases between the two germline ends. In nucleotides, the CDR3 is TGTGCCAGCAGCCTGGGGGGCACCTCATCACCCCTCCACTTT. This encodes CASSLGGTSSPLHF.

The chain carries TRBV5-1 and TRBJ2-2, with D tentatively TRBD2 (5 bases). V was trimmed by 1 base and J by 11 bases, leaving 12 bases between them. In germline, CDR1 is SGHRS, CDR2 YFSETQ. The CDR3 length is 13 residues. This CDR3 is CASSLQWAGELFF. CDR3 coding DNA: TGCGCCAGCAGCTTGCAGTGGGCGGGCGAGCTGTTTTTT.

The chain couples TRBV19 to TRBJ1-1; D gene uncertain. The CDR3 length is 11 residues. The V gene lost 3 bases and the J gene lost 7 bases, with 6 bases spanning the gap. Germline lookup yields CDR1 LNHDA and CDR2 SQIVND (reference sequence). CDR3 DNA: TGTGCCAGTAGTATCGGTGTTGAAGCTTTCTTT. It specifies CASSIGVEAFF.

Turning to this clone: An end of the junction differs from the germline gene, which may be a read error. J is TRBJ2-5 and V is TRBV5-1; 10 bases agree with TRBD2. There are 17 residues in the CDR3. In germline, CDR1 is SGHRS, CDR2 YFSETQ. The CDR3 nucleotides read TGCGCCAGCAGCTCGCCACTAGCGGGGCCCTCCCAAGGGACCCAGTACTTC. This codes for CASSSPLAGPSQGTQYF.

The rearrangement uses TRBV7-3 and TRBJ2-2; 9 bases match TRBD2. The germline gives CDR1 SGHTA, CDR2 FQGTGA. J lost 2 bases, V lost 1 base, and 11 bases had no gene match. The CDR3 runs 19 residues. CDR3 bases: TGTGCCAGCAGCTTAAAGATTCCTAGCGGGACTTCCAACACCGGGGAGCTGTTTTTT. This codes for CASSLKIPSGTSNTGELFF.

This chain uses TRBV28 with TRBJ1-4, with D possibly TRBD1 on 6 matching bases. Germline assignment: CDR1 MDHEN and CDR2 SYDVKM. The V and J ends lost 4 bases and 5 bases respectively, with 17 bases between them. The CDR3 sequence is 16 residues long. The CDR3 bases are TGTGCCAGCAGTTCAACAGGGCCCGGGGCGAATGAAAAACTGTTTTTT. Residues: CASSSTGPGANEKLFF. The whole variable domain, filled in from reference TRBV28 and TRBJ1-4, reads DVKVTQSSRYLVKRTGEKVFLECVQDMDHENMFWYRQDPGLGLRLIYFSYDVKMKEKGDIPEGYSVSREKKERFSLILESASTNQTSMYLCASSSTGPGANEKLFFGSGTQLSVL.

The V gene is TRBV7-2, the J gene TRBJ2-3; 9 nucleotides match TRBD1. The germline CDR1 and CDR2 sequences are SGHTA and FQGNSA. V shed 1 base and J 15 bases; nucleotides not matched to a gene: 8. The length of the CDR3 is 13 residues. The chain's CDR3 is CASSLETGGGPYF. CDR3 coding DNA: TGTGCCAGCAGCTTAGAAACAGGGGGCGGCCCTTATTTT. The variable domain in full, completed from reference TRBV7-2 and TRBJ2-3, reads GAGVSQSPSNKVTEKGKDVELRCDPISGHTALYWYRQSLGQGLEFLIYFQGNSAPDKSGLPSDRFSAERTGGSVSTLTIQRTQQEDSAVYLCASSLETGGGPYFGPGTRLTVL.

This clone was recorded once. The gene calls are TRBV28 and TRBJ1-2; D possibly corresponds to TRBD1 (5 bases). V shed 6 bases and J shed 8 bases, with 19 bases lying between them. CDR3 length: 14 residues. The germline CDR1 and CDR2 sequences are MDHEN and SYDVKM. CDR3 bases: TGTGCCAGCAGGATTCCCCGGGACCGAGGGGGCTACACCTTC. It yields the protein CASRIPRDRGGYTF.

The rearrangement uses TRBV5-1 and TRBJ2-1; TRBD2 agrees at 7 bases. V lost 0 bases and J lost 0; bases outside the gene matches: 6. CDR1 SGHRS and CDR2 YFSETQ come from the germline V gene. The CDR3 consists of 17 residues. The CDR3 here is CASSLVGGRSSYNEQFF. In DNA, the CDR3 is TGCGCCAGCAGCTTGGTGGGCGGGAGAAGCTCCTACAATGAGCAGTTCTTC.

V usage is TRBV30 and J usage is TRBJ2-3; D is perhaps TRBD1 (6 bases). Trimming shortened V by 1 base and J by 1 base, and 12 bases separated the two germline ends. The CDR3 runs to 15 residues. In germline, CDR1 is GTSNPN, CDR2 SVGIG (reference sequence). The chain's CDR3 is CAWSGSGHRTDTQYF. The CDR3 DNA reads as TGTGCCTGGAGTGGGTCGGGACATCGCACAGATACGCAGTATTTT.

This clone was observed a handful of times. The J gene is TRBJ1-5, the V gene TRBV6-5; D call uncertain. Trimming shortened V by 5 bases and J by 1 base, and 6 bases separated the two germline ends. The CDR3 totals 13 residues. CDR1 and CDR2 (germline): MNHEY, SVGAGI. The CDR3 loop is CASSTDSNQPQHF. As DNA, the CDR3 is TGTGCCAGCAGTACAGACAGCAATCAGCCCCAGCATTTT.